The clone carrying this TCR beta chain showed up many times. Its antigen is not known. The sample belongs to a study of CD8+CD57+ T cells in acquired aplastic anemia. Study-wide background: Sorted CD4+ plus CD8+ cells gave DNA averaging 3.2 ug. Healthy CD8+ samples averaged about 10 million reads. Notes on the study in general: It was found that about 31 CD8+ CDR3 sequences were shared between patients and controls. For CD8+ Simpson's diversity, patients and controls showed no significant difference.

It was genomic DNA that served as the template for profiling TCR beta VDJ and CDR3. Via MiXCR, TCRdb re-called the reads, giving one row per CDR3 protein. The data contain 180,000 or so distinct CDR3 sequences, 46% of them singletons. The CDR3 spans 15 residues. The V and J ends lost 5 bases and 0 bases respectively, with 14 bases between them. Per germline, CDR1 SGHAT and CDR2 FQNNGV. Sequencing was performed on sorted CD4+, CD8+, or CD8+CD57+ T cells (not recorded which) from PBMCs. This receptor was obtained from a human donor in good health. V and J are TRBV11-2 and TRBJ2-7; D tentatively reads TRBD1 or TRBD2 (5 bases each). The CDR3 sequence: CASSRGRSSSYEQYF. The DNA of the CDR3 is TGTGCCAGCAGCCGGGGACGGTCGAGCTCCTACGAGCAGTACTTC. Together with reference TRBV11-2 and TRBJ2-7, the CDR3 gives the full variable domain: EAGVAQSPRYKIIEKRQSVAFWCNPISGHATLYWYQQILGQGPKLLIQFQNNGVVDDSQLPKDRFSAERLKGVDSTLKIQPAKLEDSAVYLCASSRGRSSSYEQYFGPGTRLTVT.